What follows are 17 T cell receptor beta chains derived from one specimen sequenced in a study of blood T cell repertoires in COVID-19. Profiling relied on immunoSEQ multiplex PCR, and the TCRdb table lists in-frame clones only, not all of them. This table holds 150,000 to 200,000 clones, about 89% found once. Material: PBMCs or T cells enriched from blood (not recorded which). The receptors come from a woman aged 18-30 years who had recovered from COVID-19.

The chain recombines TRBV6-6 with TRBJ2-5; TRBD2 agrees at 12 bases. The germline gives CDR1 MNHNY, CDR2 SVGAGI (reference sequence). The CDR3 sequence is 15 residues long. Trimming removed 5 bases from V and 4 bases from J; junction bases left unmatched: 5. The CDR3 loop reads CASSTGLAGPETQYF. The CDR3 nucleotides read TGTGCCAGCAGTACCGGACTAGCGGGGCCAGAGACCCAGTACTTC.

The J gene is TRBJ2-7, the V gene TRBV10-3; D gene unclear. CDR3 length: 13 residues. In germline, CDR1 is ENHRY, CDR2 SYGVKD. The ends were cut back, 5 bases at V and 6 bases at J, with 14 bases in the middle. The chain's CDR3 is CAISTPGASEQYF. CDR3 DNA: TGTGCCATCAGTACCCCTGGAGCCTCCGAGCAGTACTTC.

This clone was detected once. The rearrangement uses TRBV28 and TRBJ2-1; D gene ambiguous. CDR3 length: 15 residues. Deletions cut 5 bases from V and 6 bases from J, with 17 bases between. Germline CDR1 MDHEN, CDR2 SYDVKM. CDR3 DNA: TGTGCCAGCAGTCGCTCGGGTCGGAAAGCCAATGAGCAGTTCTTC. It codes for CASSRSGRKANEQFF.

The chain employs TRBV6-5 and TRBJ1-5, with D possibly matching TRBD1 (6 bases). This CDR3 has 13 residues. Germline-derived CDR1 and CDR2 are MNHEY and SVGAGI. Trimming removed 6 bases from V and 4 bases from J, with 10 bases in between. CDR3 loop: CASRVTGNQPQHF. Here the CDR3 DNA reads TGTGCCAGCAGGGTAACAGGGAATCAGCCCCAGCATTTT.

This chain joins TRBV4-1 and TRBJ2-1; TRBD2 aligns across 8 bases. The CDR3 length is 16 residues. Per the germline V gene, CDR1 is MGHRA and CDR2 is YSYEKL. J gave up 2 bases and V 0 bases, and 3 bases lay outside the gene matches. CDR3 nucleotides: TGCGCCAGCAGCCAAGACCCGGGACTAGCCTACAATGAGCAGTTCTTC. It yields the protein CASSQDPGLAYNEQFF.

This chain links TRBV7-2 with TRBJ1-1; no firm D call. The CDR3 length is 14 residues. Germline-derived CDR1 and CDR2 are SGHTA and FQGNSA. V was shortened by 4 bases and J by 1 base, with 10 bases between the two germline ends. CDR3 in DNA: TGTGCCAGCAGCTATTACAGTCGGAACACTGAAGCTTTCTTT. This encodes CASSYYSRNTEAFF.

The rearrangement joins TRBV2 to TRBJ2-7; 8 bases fit TRBD1. Germline assignment: CDR1 SNHLY and CDR2 FYNNEI. Trimming at V came to 7 bases and at J to 2 bases, leaving 7 bases not matched to a gene. The CDR3 has 14 amino acids. The CDR3 DNA sequence: TGTGCCAGCAAAACAGGGGGGTTCACCTACGAGCAGTACTTC. Amino acids: CASKTGGFTYEQYF.

The chain is built from TRBV12-3 or TRBV12-4 and TRBJ1-3; unclear D gene. Trimming cost V 7 bases and J 2 bases, with 6 bases left between them. The CDR3 is 12 residues long. The CDR3 nucleotides are TGTGCCAGCATACCAGCTGGAAACACCATATATTTT. Translated: CASIPAGNTIYF.

The genes are TRBV12-5 and TRBJ2-1; 7 bases agree with TRBD2. The CDR3 spans 17 residues. V shed 0 bases, J shed 9 bases, and the junction held 14 bases outside the gene matches. CDR1 is LGHNT, CDR2 FRNRAP, per germline. CDR3 nucleotide sequence: TGTGCTAGTGGTTTGGTACAGAGCCCGGGACTACTCGGTGAGCAGTTCTTC. This gives the protein CASGLVQSPGLLGEQFF. Full variable domain (rest looked up from reference TRBV12-5 and TRBJ2-1): DARVTQTPRHKVTEMGQEVTMRCQPILGHNTVFWYRQTMMQGLELLAYFRNRAPLDDSGMPKDRFSAEMPDATLATLKIQPSEPRDSAVYFCASGLVQSPGLLGEQFFGPGTRLTVL.

The rearrangement joins TRBV4-1 to TRBJ2-7; TRBD2 matches at 14 bases. The CDR3 loop spans 17 amino acids. Germline V CDR1 and CDR2: MGHRA, YSYEKL. Trimming cost V 4 bases and J 2 bases; bases outside gene matches: 7. CDR3 residues: CASSLLLGLAGAYEQYF. Here the CDR3 DNA reads TGCGCCAGCAGCCTACTTCTGGGACTAGCGGGGGCCTACGAGCAGTACTTC.

This chain links TRBV5-4 with TRBJ2-2, with 13 positions matching TRBD2. With 4 bases clipped from V and 4 bases from J, the junction kept 4 bases outside the gene matches. The germline CDR1 and CDR2 sequences are SGHNT and YYREEE (reference sequence). This CDR3 contains 16 residues. The chain's CDR3 is CASSPTSGGATGELFF. CDR3 coding DNA: TGTGCCAGCAGCCCTACTAGCGGGGGGGCCACCGGGGAGCTGTTTTTT. Complete variable domain (other parts from reference TRBV5-4 and TRBJ2-2): ETGVTQSPTHLIKTRGQQVTLRCSSQSGHNTVSWYQQALGQGPQFIFQYYREEENGRGNFPPRFSGLQFPNYSSELNVNALELDDSALYLCASSPTSGGATGELFFGEGSRLTVL.

The V and J genes are TRBV9 and TRBJ1-2; tentative D call: TRBD1 (5 bases). The CDR3 runs to 11 residues. V lost 5 bases and J 8 bases, leaving 10 bases between the germline ends. CDR1 is SGDLS and CDR2 is YYNGEE in the germline V gene. The CDR3: CASRGVEGYTF. The CDR3 nucleotides read TGTGCCAGCAGAGGGGTCGAGGGCTACACCTTC.

V is TRBV30 and J is TRBJ2-7; tentative D call: TRBD1 (6 bases). The V end was cut by 5 bases, the J end by 4 bases, with 12 bases between. Germline V gene sequence: CDR1 GTSNPN, CDR2 SVGIG (reference sequence). The CDR3 totals 12 residues. In DNA, the CDR3 is TGTGCCTGGGACAGGAACGGGTACGAGCAGTACTTC. Translating it yields CAWDRNGYEQYF.

The rearrangement uses TRBV6-4 and TRBJ2-3, with 12 bases lining up with TRBD2. V lost 6 bases and J lost 3; bases outside the gene matches: 4. The CDR3 extends over 15 amino acids. Per germline, CDR1 MRHNA and CDR2 SNTAGT. The CDR3 spells CASSEGTSGTDTQYF. DNA of the CDR3: TGTGCCAGCAGCGAAGGGACTAGCGGGACAGATACGCAGTATTTT.

This sequence joins TRBV18 and TRBJ2-7; D possibly corresponds to TRBD2 (6 bases). V gave up 2 bases and J gave up 4 bases, with 18 bases separating them. The germline V gene has CDR1 KGHSH and CDR2 LQKENI. This CDR3 is 16 amino acids long. The CDR3 DNA reads TGTGCCAGCTCACCAAGTCCGGGACTCGCCGTTTACGAGCAGTACTTC. It yields the protein CASSPSPGLAVYEQYF.

The chain recombines TRBV25-1 with TRBJ1-1; tentatively, D is TRBD1 (5 bases). Trimming removed 4 bases from V and 8 bases from J, with 8 bases in between. The CDR3 runs to 11 residues. The germline CDR1 and CDR2 sequences are MGHDK and SYGVNS. The CDR3 sequence is CASSGTWEAFF. For the CDR3, the DNA is TGTGCCAGCAGTGGGACATGGGAAGCTTTCTTT. Together with reference TRBV25-1 and TRBJ1-1, the CDR3 gives the full variable domain: EADIYQTPRYLVIGTGKKITLECSQTMGHDKMYWYQQDPGMELHLIHYSYGVNSTEKGDLSSESTVSRIRTEHFPLTLESARPSHTSQYLCASSGTWEAFFGQGTRLTVV.

This clone was seen a few times. The rearrangement links TRBV3-1 (or the pseudogene TRBV3-2) to TRBJ2-3, with a tentative D call TRBD2 (7 bases). The V and J ends lost 1 base and 1 base respectively, with 15 bases between them. The germline V gene encodes CDR1 LGHDT and CDR2 YNNKEL (reference sequence). This CDR3 has 17 amino acids. CDR3 sequence reads: CASSQGGGGAGTDTQYF. The CDR3 nucleotides are TGTGCCAGCAGCCAAGGAGGCGGGGGCGCAGGCACAGATACGCAGTATTTT.